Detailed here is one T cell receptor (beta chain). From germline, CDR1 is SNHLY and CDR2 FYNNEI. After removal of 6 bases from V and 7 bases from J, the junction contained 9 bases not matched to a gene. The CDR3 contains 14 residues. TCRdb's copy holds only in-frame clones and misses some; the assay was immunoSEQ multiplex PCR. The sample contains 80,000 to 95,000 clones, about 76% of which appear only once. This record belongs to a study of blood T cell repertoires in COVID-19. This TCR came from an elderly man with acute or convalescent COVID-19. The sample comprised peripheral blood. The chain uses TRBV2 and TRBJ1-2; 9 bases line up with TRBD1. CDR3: CASRAGTGTAGYTF. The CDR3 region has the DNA TGTGCCAGCAGAGCCGGGACAGGGACGGCTGGCTACACCTTC.